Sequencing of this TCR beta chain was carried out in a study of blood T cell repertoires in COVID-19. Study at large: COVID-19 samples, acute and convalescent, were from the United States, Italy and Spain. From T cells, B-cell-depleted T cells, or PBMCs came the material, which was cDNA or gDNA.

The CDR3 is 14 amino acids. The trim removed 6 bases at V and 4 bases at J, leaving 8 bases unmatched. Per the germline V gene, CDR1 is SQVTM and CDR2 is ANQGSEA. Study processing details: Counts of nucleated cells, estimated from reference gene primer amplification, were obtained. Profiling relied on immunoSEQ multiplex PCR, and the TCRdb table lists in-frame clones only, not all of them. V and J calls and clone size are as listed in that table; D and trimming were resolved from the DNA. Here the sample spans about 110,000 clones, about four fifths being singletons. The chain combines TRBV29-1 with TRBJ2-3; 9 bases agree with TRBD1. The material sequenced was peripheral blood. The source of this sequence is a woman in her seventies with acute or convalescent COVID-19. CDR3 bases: TGCAGCGTGGGGGGGGGACAGGGAGCAGATACGCAGTATTTT. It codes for CSVGGGQGADTQYF.